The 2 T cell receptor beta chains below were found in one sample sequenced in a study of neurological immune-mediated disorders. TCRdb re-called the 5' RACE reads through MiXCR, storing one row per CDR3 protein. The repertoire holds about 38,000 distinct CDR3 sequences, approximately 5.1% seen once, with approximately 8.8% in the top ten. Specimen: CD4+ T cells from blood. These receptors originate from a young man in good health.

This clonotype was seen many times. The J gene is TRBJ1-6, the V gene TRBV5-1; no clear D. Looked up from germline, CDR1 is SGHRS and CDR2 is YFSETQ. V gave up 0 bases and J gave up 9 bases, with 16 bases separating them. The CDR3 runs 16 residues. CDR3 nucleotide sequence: TGCGCCAGCAGCTTGGTCGGCAGCTACCTTACTTCACCCCTCCACTTT. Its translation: CASSLVGSYLTSPLHF.

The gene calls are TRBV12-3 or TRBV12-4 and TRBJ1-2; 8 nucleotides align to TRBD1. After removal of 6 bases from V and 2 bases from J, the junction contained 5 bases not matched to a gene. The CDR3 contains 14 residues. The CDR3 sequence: CASSPGQENYGYTF. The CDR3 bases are TGTGCCAGCAGCCCGGGACAGGAAAACTATGGCTACACCTTC.